This is a list of T cell receptor beta chains from one sample in a study of blood T cell repertoires in COVID-19. Sequencing used immunoSEQ multiplex PCR; TCRdb keeps in-frame clones, though not all of them. The sample yields 130,000 to 150,000 clones, more than 70% seen once. Sample: peripheral blood. The receptors derive from a human donor in a cohort sampled during active COVID-19. Each CDR3 is given with its conserved first and last residue. Fields, in order: CDR3 protein, CDR3 DNA, D gene, V gene, clone size, J gene. D genes are given only for firm matches. For some rows the clone size is stated as once, few or many, or as a class when expanded; others skip it.

CASSREGGTATEAFF | TGTGCCAGCAGTAGGGAGGGGGGGACTGCCACTGAAGCTTTCTTT | - | TRBV6-5 | - | TRBJ1-1
CASSLGQVQNEQYF | TGTGCCAGCAGCCTAGGACAGGTTCAGAACGAGCAGTACTTC | TRBD1 | TRBV3-1/TRBV3-2 | - | TRBJ2-7
CASHRGAEAFF | TGTGCCAGTCACAGGGGCGCTGAAGCTTTCTTT | TRBD1 | TRBV19 | - | TRBJ1-1
CASSPRDTNYEQYF | TGTGCCAGCAGCCCCCGGGACACAAACTACGAGCAGTACTTC | - | TRBV7-6 | - | TRBJ2-7
CASSQTILRTGGLNTGELFF | TGTGCCAGCAGCCAGACGATCCTTAGGACGGGGGGCCTGAACACCGGGGAGCTGTTTTTT | - | TRBV6-6 | - | TRBJ2-2
CASLWGAGTGNTGELFF | TGTGCCTCCCTATGGGGGGCTGGGACAGGGAACACCGGGGAGCTGTTTTTT | TRBD1 | TRBV28 | - | TRBJ2-2
CASSPVSNTGELFF | TGTGCCAGCAGCCCCGTATCGAACACCGGGGAGCTGTTTTTT | - | TRBV7-6 | - | TRBJ2-2
CASSLGGLAGGGSDTQYF | TGTGCCAGCAGCTTAGGGGGGCTAGCGGGAGGTGGTTCAGATACGCAGTATTTT | TRBD2 | TRBV7-2 | - | TRBJ2-3
CASSPDSALYEQYF | TGTGCCAGCTCACCGGACAGCGCCCTCTACGAGCAGTACTTC | - | TRBV18 | once | TRBJ2-7
CASSPTGLFSSTEAFF | TGTGCCAGCAGCCCCACGGGGTTATTCTCGAGCACTGAAGCTTTCTTT | - | TRBV7-2 | once | TRBJ1-1
CASSDWRGRVTDTQYF | TGTGCCAGCAGTGATTGGCGGGGCCGAGTGACAGATACGCAGTATTTT | - | TRBV6-1 | - | TRBJ2-3